Below are 24 T cell receptor beta chains sequenced from a single sample in a study of regulatory T cells in long-lasting Graves disease. Time point noted: newly diagnosed GD, antithyroid drugs for less than 3 months. Generation of the TCR library employed RNA extracted from PBMCs. With iRepertoire HTBI primers and Arm-PCR of CDR3 regions, TCR beta libraries were built. Using its own MiXCR run on the multiplex PCR reads, TCRdb lists one record per CDR3 protein. The table includes roughly 560,000 distinct CDR3 sequences, more than 10% detected once. This sample also belongs to another study, concerning T cells in Graves' hyperthyroidism and ophthalmopathy.

The source was peripheral blood mononuclear cells (PBMCs), collected at new diagnosis, from a patient treated with antithyroid drugs. The receptors shown here come from a woman in her 30s with Graves disease.

This clonotype was observed many times. V is TRBV12-3 or TRBV12-4 and J is TRBJ1-5; the match to TRBD1 covers 8 bases. CDR3 size: 13 residues. V shed 5 bases and J 7 bases; nucleotides not matched to a gene: 4. The CDR3, as DNA: TGTGCCAGCAGTAGGACAGGGTTACAGCCCCAGCATTTT. Translated, it gives CASSRTGLQPQHF.

The J gene is TRBJ2-7, the V gene TRBV6-4, with TRBD1 matching over 7 bases. This CDR3 has 14 residues. The ends lost 5 bases at V and 7 bases at J; junction bases unmatched: 11. Germline CDR1 is MRHNA and CDR2 is SNTAGT. The CDR3 bases are TGTGCCAGCAGTAGTACACAGGGGTCGGGTGAGCAGTACTTC. Amino acid sequence: CASSSTQGSGEQYF.

This clonotype was seen more than once but under ten times. This chain uses TRBV9 with TRBJ2-1, with a weak D call TRBD1 (5 bases). V was cut by 7 bases and J by 5 bases, with 7 bases left in between. This CDR3 is 11 amino acids long. Per the germline V gene, CDR1 is SGDLS and CDR2 is YYNGEE. The CDR3 nucleotides are TGTGCCAGCTGCAGGGACAATGAGCAGTTCTTC. Protein product: CASCRDNEQFF.

CDR3 coding DNA: TGCAGTTACAGGGGAGCTTTCTCTGGAAACACCATATATTTT. Residues: CSYRGAFSGNTIYF. The rearrangement uses TRBV29-1 and TRBJ1-3, with TRBD1 matching 7 bases. The germline V gene has CDR1 SQVTM and CDR2 ANQGSEA. The CDR3 loop spans 14 amino acids.

This clonotype was recorded at least ten times. This chain joins TRBV6-5 and TRBJ1-2; D possibly corresponds to TRBD1 (5 bases). In germline, CDR1 is MNHEY, CDR2 SVGAGI. Trimming shortened V by 2 bases and J by 5 bases, and 18 bases separated the two germline ends. CDR3 length: 16 residues. DNA of the CDR3: TGTGCCAGCAGTTACACAGGACAACTCGGGGGATATGGCTACACCTTC. This sequence encodes CASSYTGQLGGYGYTF.

This clonotype showed up many times. The chain recombines TRBV5-8 with TRBJ1-2, with TRBD1 matching 9 bases. Germline-derived CDR1 and CDR2 are SGHTS and YDEGEE. There are 16 residues in the CDR3. J gave up 3 bases and V 0 bases, and 6 bases lay outside the gene matches. In nucleotides, the CDR3 is TGTGCCAGCAGCTTGGTAACAGGGGGCGAAGACTATGGCTACACCTTC. Translated: CASSLVTGGEDYGYTF.

A note on this clonotype: Only one base separates this from a far larger clonotype, so it likely reflects a read error. The V and J genes are TRBV12-3 or TRBV12-4 and TRBJ2-6, with TRBD2 as a possible D gene (6 bases). The CDR3 extends over 23 amino acids. The germline V and J ends were trimmed by 6 bases and 4 bases, with 37 bases remaining between them. As DNA, the CDR3 is TGTGCCAGCAGGGAGGTGGGGACTTCCCTTTGGCCGAGACACAATCGGGGGGCCAACGTCCTGACTTTC. Protein sequence: CASREVGTSLWPRHNRGANVLTF.

In its sample, this clonotype was seen many times. The CDR3 region is CAWRPPSLGQETQYF. CDR3 nucleotides: TGTGCCTGGAGACCCCCGTCCTTGGGCCAGGAGACCCAGTACTTC. The rearrangement joins TRBV30 to TRBJ2-5, with unresolved D. The CDR3 length is 15 residues. Germline values: CDR1 GTSNPN, CDR2 SVGIG (reference sequence). V lost 3 bases and J lost 5, with 19 bases in between. Filled out from reference TRBV30 and TRBJ2-5, the complete variable domain reads SQTIHQWPATLVQPVGSPLSLECTVEGTSNPNLYWYRQAAGRGLQLLFYSVGIGQISSEVPQNLSASRPQDRQFILSSKKLLLSDSGFYLCAWRPPSLGQETQYFGPGTRLLVL.

The DNA for the CDR3 is TGTGCCTGGAGTGTAAAGGTCACAGATACGCAGTATTTT. Encoded protein: CAWSVKVTDTQYF. The chain combines TRBV30 with TRBJ2-3, with no clear D. V was pared by 0 bases and J by 2 bases, with 6 bases between. CDR3 length: 13 residues. CDR1 is GTSNPN and CDR2 is SVGIG in the germline V gene (reference sequence).

In this sample, this clonotype turned up many times. The V and J genes are TRBV20-1 and TRBJ2-1; 8 bases are shared with TRBD1. V dropped 6 bases and J dropped 0; count of bases not matched to a gene: 19. The V gene's germline CDR1 is DFQATT and CDR2 SNEGSKA (reference sequence). The CDR3 runs 19 residues. The CDR3 DNA follows: TGCAGTGCCTCCTACTTCCGGGACAGGTTCCTTCGCTCCTACAATGAGCAGTTCTTC. It specifies CSASYFRDRFLRSYNEQFF.

This clonotype was detected many times. This chain connects TRBV18 to TRBJ1-1; D gene ambiguous. Per germline, CDR1 KGHSH and CDR2 LQKENI. The germline V and J ends were trimmed by 0 bases and 1 base, with 9 bases remaining between them. The length of the CDR3 is 15 residues. In DNA form, the CDR3 reads TGTGCCAGCTCACCACCGTCTGTCGCGAACACTGAAGCTTTCTTT. Translation: CASSPPSVANTEAFF.

This clonotype was counted many times. The chain combines TRBV28 with TRBJ1-1; 7 nucleotides match TRBD1. Germline CDR1 is MDHEN and CDR2 is SYDVKM. V lost 3 bases, J lost 4 bases, and 2 bases stayed unmatched. The CDR3 length is 13 residues. For the CDR3, the DNA is TGTGCCAGCAGTTTTAGGGGGCCCACTGAAGCTTTCTTT. Translation: CASSFRGPTEAFF.

This clonotype was observed many times. The CDR3 DNA is TGTGCCAGCAGCCAAGATATTTCGGGACAGGGTGTTTACGAGCAGTACTTC. It specifies CASSQDISGQGVYEQYF. The chain joins TRBV14 to TRBJ2-7; TRBD1 matches 9 bases. V lost 0 bases, J lost 4 bases, and 10 bases stayed unmatched. Germline lookup yields CDR1 SGHDN and CDR2 FVKESK. The CDR3 contains 17 residues.

Here the CDR3 DNA reads TGTGCCAGCAGTAGGGCCGACGAGCAGTACTTC. Amino acids: CASSRADEQYF. This rearrangement joins TRBV25-1 to TRBJ2-7, with D unclear. The CDR3 is made up of 11 amino acids. The germline gives CDR1 MGHDK, CDR2 SYGVNS. V lost 5 bases and J 5 bases, leaving 7 bases between the germline ends.

There are many counts of this clonotype. The gene calls are TRBV28 and TRBJ1-1; D gene ambiguous. CDR1 and CDR2 (germline): MDHEN, SYDVKM. This CDR3 is built from 15 residues. Trimming stripped 7 bases from V and 1 base from J, with 16 bases between. In DNA, the CDR3 is TGTGCCAGCAAAATGGCCTCCGTGGGGAACACTGAAGCTTTCTTT. It specifies CASKMASVGNTEAFF.

Ten or more counts support this clonotype. The chain combines TRBV11-3 with TRBJ2-5; TRBD2 is a possible D gene (5 bases). The CDR3 is 14 amino acids. V lost 5 bases and J lost 5, with 15 bases in between. Germline V CDR1 and CDR2: SGHNT, YENEEA. Written as DNA, the CDR3 is TGTGCCAGCAGCCAAAGGCTAGCCGTCGAGACCCAGTACTTC. It is translated as CASSQRLAVETQYF.

This clonotype came up many times. CDR3 DNA: TGCAGTGCTAGAGAGGGACTCGAGGAGACCCAGTACTTC. It yields the protein CSAREGLEETQYF. This rearrangement joins TRBV20-1 to TRBJ2-5; a possible D gene is TRBD2 (6 bases). The CDR3 runs to 13 residues. The V gene's germline CDR1 is DFQATT and CDR2 SNEGSKA (reference sequence). V was clipped by 0 bases and J by 5 bases, with 10 bases between them.

This clonotype came up many times. This chain links TRBV3-1 with TRBJ1-1, with TRBD1 matching 7 bases. V shed 3 bases, J shed 4 bases, and the junction held 2 bases outside the gene matches. Germline V gene data show CDR1 as LGHDT and CDR2 as YNNKEL (reference sequence). This CDR3 is 13 amino acids long. CDR3 in DNA: TGTGCCAGCAGCCATCAGGGGGTCACTGAAGCTTTCTTT. It specifies CASSHQGVTEAFF.

This clonotype appeared many times. The chain employs TRBV14 and TRBJ1-2; D gene uncertain. From germline, CDR1 is SGHDN and CDR2 FVKESK. The CDR3 has 22 amino acids. Trimming removed 2 bases from V and 8 bases from J, with 39 bases in between. CDR3 DNA sequence: TGTGCCAGCAGCCAAAGCTCCAAGCTCACGTATTCCAGGTCAGAGCTTCTTTCGGGCTACACCTTC. It specifies CASSQSSKLTYSRSELLSGYTF.

This clonotype was picked up many times. Written as DNA, the CDR3 is TGTGCCAGCAGTTTAAAGAGTAGCGGGAGGGAGCAGTTCTTC. The encoded protein is CASSLKSSGREQFF. V is TRBV27 and J is TRBJ2-1; 10 bases align to TRBD2. Looked up from germline, CDR1 is MNHEY and CDR2 is SMNVEV (reference sequence). V gave up 2 bases and J gave up 10 bases; unmatched junction bases: 5. The CDR3 has 14 residues.

There are many counts of this clonotype. V is TRBV20-1 and J is TRBJ2-7; D is possibly TRBD2 (6 bases). Germline values: CDR1 DFQATT, CDR2 SNEGSKA (reference sequence). The CDR3 consists of 13 residues. V lost 5 bases and J 7 bases, leaving 18 bases between the germline ends. CDR3 bases: TGCAGTGCTTCCCCGAGGGGACTGCGAGAGCAGTACTTC. Encoded protein: CSASPRGLREQYF.

Comment on this clonotype: A read error is the likely source, as a far larger clone sits one nucleotide away. Given the absence of the conserved phenylalanine or tryptophan at the CDR3 end, a read error is likely. The chain carries TRBV15 and TRBJ2-1; a weak D match, TRBD2 (6 bases). The J call may not be correct, given that the DNA end is closer to TRBJ2-5. Germline V gene data show CDR1 as LNHNV and CDR2 as YYDKDF (reference sequence). The CDR3 length is 13 residues. The CDR3 DNA follows: TGTGCCACCAGCAGCCACGCGGGGGAGACCCAGTACTCC. Protein sequence: CATSSHAGETQYS.

In its sample, this clonotype was seen many times. The chain couples TRBV7-9 to TRBJ2-7; 7 positions agree with TRBD1. The CDR3 contains 15 residues. Looked up from germline, CDR1 is SEHNR and CDR2 is FQNEAQ (reference sequence). The V segment lost 1 base and the J segment 0 bases; nucleotides outside the gene matches: 3. CDR3 residues: CASSLGGTDSYEQYF. CDR3 sequence (DNA): TGTGCCAGCAGCTTAGGGGGGACAGACTCCTACGAGCAGTACTTC.

This clonotype was seen repeatedly, ten times or more. J is TRBJ2-2 and V is TRBV2, with D maybe TRBD2 (5 bases). Trimming shortened V by 4 bases and J by 6 bases, and 12 bases separated the two germline ends. Germline CDR1 SNHLY, CDR2 FYNNEI. This CDR3 comprises 14 residues. Here the CDR3 reads CASSARTSPGELFF. Written as DNA, the CDR3 is TGTGCCAGCAGTGCCCGGACTTCCCCCGGGGAGCTGTTTTTT.